This note documents a single TCR beta chain sequence. Antigen specificity is unknown. The sample is drawn from a study of CD8+ T cells in alopecia areata. Study observations and caveats: Because one nonresponder was included, the link of baseline CD8+ expansion to response is considered uncertain. The study found that many expanded lesional clones persisted in scalp and blood during tofacitinib.

RNA was isolated and reverse transcribed to cDNA, the sequencing template. Data came from immunoSEQ multiplex PCR; TCRdb stores just in-frame clones and leaves some out. This table has about 180,000 clones, around 58% appearing once. CDR1 is SGHRS, CDR2 YFSETQ, per germline. The CDR3 extends over 14 amino acids. After removal of 6 bases from V and 3 bases from J, the junction contained 6 bases not matched to a gene. Treatment noted: oral pan-JAK inhibitor, 5-10 mg twice daily. Alopecia areata patients provided lesional scalp punch biopsies and peripheral blood. The rearrangement uses TRBV5-1 and TRBJ2-1, with TRBD1 matching 7 bases. Sequenced material: CD4+ T cells sorted from blood, taken around week 55, from a patient treated with tofacitinib. The TCR comes from a human donor with alopecia areata. Written as DNA, the CDR3 is TGCGCCAGCACCAGAGACAGGGACTACAATGAGCAGTTCTTC. Its protein is CASTRDRDYNEQFF.